The 3 T cell receptor beta chains listed next were all sequenced from one sample in a study of blood T cells in healthy people across ages. Alongside a J-beta primer mix, a sample-barcoded 5' primer served in a second PCR lasting roughly 6 to 11 cycles. TCRdb redid the calling of the 5' RACE reads with MiXCR, one entry per CDR3 protein. The sample holds hundreds of thousands of distinct CDR3 sequences, 32% seen once. Specimen: blood. The origin of the receptors is a woman over 75 in good health.

Remarks on this clonotype: A much larger clone differs by one base, so this may be a read error. V gene TRBV12-3 or TRBV12-4 combines with J gene TRBJ1-6; D is uncertain. The CDR3 runs 13 residues. As DNA, the CDR3 is TGTGCCTGCAGTTTAGCGGCGGGGTCACCCCTCCACTTT. Its translation: CACSLAAGSPLHF.

As for this clonotype: This may be a read error, as it is one base from a much larger clone. Lacking the conserved final phenylalanine or tryptophan, this CDR3 likely reflects a read error. The chain joins TRBV6-2 or TRBV6-3 to TRBJ2-3; no definite D call. This CDR3 contains 12 residues. Germline V gene data show CDR1 as MNHEY and CDR2 as SVGEGT. V lost 4 bases to trimming and J lost 6 bases, with 8 bases between them. For the CDR3, the DNA is TGTGCCAGCAGTTGGACCGGGGATACGCAGTATTGT. Translated: CASSWTGDTQYC.

Remarks on this clonotype: Given a much more abundant clone one base away, this may be a read error. The chain uses TRBV30 and TRBJ1-6; D remains unclear. V was pared by 5 bases and J by 6 bases, with 8 bases between. Germline values: CDR1 GTSNPN, CDR2 SVGIG (reference sequence). This CDR3 is 12 amino acids long. The CDR3 DNA follows: TGTGCCTGGCAAACGGGTAATTCACCCCTCCACTTT. This sequence encodes CAWQTGNSPLHF.